This TCR beta chain was captured in a study of blood T cell repertoires in COVID-19 (dated by TCRdb to about 2020). For the study in its entirety: Samples from collaborators originated in the United States, Italy and Spain and spanned both the acute and convalescent phases of COVID-19. The material from the prospective study consisted of cDNA or gDNA derived from T cells, B-cell-depleted T cells, or PBMCs. The dataset comprised deeply sampled blood TCRbeta repertoires from subjects exposed to, actively infected with, or recovered from COVID-19. A freely available public database, intended as a resource for researchers studying the immune response to SARS-CoV-2, is where the repertoires were released. The samples were drawn from the first 160 participants of the ongoing ImmuneRACE study and from under 1,500 subjects provided by 6 global collaborators. Nearly every sample came with metadata listing a de-identified subject ID, COVID-19 status, age in years and sex. Where HLA class I and class II types were available, the types were taken from metadata supplied by the sample provider, not from assay-based typing. Here is what the overall study found, with its caveats: How much clinical and demographic metadata was included differed by source and by participant, and the metadata was provided uncurated.

Collaborating institutions collected whole blood in K2EDTA tubes following their own protocols. For TCRbeta analysis, collaborator samples were shipped as frozen whole blood, as isolated PBMCs, or as DNA extracted from either sample type. From V the trimming removes 3 bases and from J it removes 0 bases, while the gene matches leave 2 bases of the junction unaccounted for. Sequences SGHNT (CDR1) and YYREEE (CDR2) are obtained from the germline V gene (reference sequence). Measured from the cysteine to the phenylalanine, the CDR3 is 15 residues long. Only the CDR3 portion is preserved as DNA: 45 bases, with reading frame beginning at the first base. As regards this clone: It lacks a known antigen. Base qualities are missing; no much larger clone stands one base away.

TCRbeta CDR3 regions were amplified from genomic DNA by means of the immunoSEQ Assay, a bias-controlled multiplex PCR. The paper's data handling went like this. Within the assay, amplification of reference gene primers was used to estimate how many nucleated cells each sample contained. Sequence reads were collapsed and filtered to measure the absolute abundance of every unique TCRbeta CDR3 rearrangement. For each sample, productive Simpson clonality was calculated as the square root of Simpson's diversity index over productive rearrangements. TCRdb carries this immuneACCESS record with in-frame sequences only. Its versions omit some clonotypes, under half of them owing to an unresolved V gene in the studies checked, with the rest unexplained. V and J calls and clone size are those listed in that table; D and trimming were worked out from the DNA. Present in this sample are tens of thousands of clones, more than 85% of which were seen just once. The biggest ten clones account for roughly 9.8% of the sample.

The sequence joins TRBV5-4 to TRBJ2-1, with 8 bases matching TRBD2. The sample taken for sequencing was peripheral blood. This receptor was taken from a human donor in a cohort sampled during active COVID-19. The DNA sequence reads TGTGCCAGCAGCTCGGGAGGGCCCTCCTACAATGAGCAGTTCTTC. The translation is CASSSGGPSYNEQFF.